These 30 T cell receptor beta chains share one sample of origin, sequenced in a study of blood T cell repertoires in COVID-19. Generated by immunoSEQ multiplex PCR, the TCRdb table keeps only in-frame clones and is missing some. Of about 49,000 clones detected, about 83% appear once; the ten largest clones hold about 1.4%. Sequencing used peripheral blood. These receptors originate from a man over 45 with acute or convalescent COVID-19.

The chain recombines TRBV27 with TRBJ1-3; 7 bases line up with TRBD1. The CDR3 is 14 residues long. CDR1 and CDR2 from the germline V gene are MNHEY and SMNVEV (reference sequence). Unmatched junction bases numbered 9, after V lost 6 bases and J lost 7 bases. The CDR3 here is CASRPGTVGNTIYF. The CDR3 coding sequence is TGTGCCAGCAGACCCGGGACAGTGGGGAACACCATATATTTT.

The CDR3 reads CAGRTSVRGDTQYF. Written as DNA, the CDR3 is TGTGCCGGTAGGACTAGCGTTCGCGGAGATACGCAGTATTTT. V and J are TRBV5-4 and TRBJ2-3, with TRBD2 matching 9 bases. The germline V gene has CDR1 SGHNT and CDR2 YYREEE (reference sequence). After removal of 10 bases from V and 5 bases from J, the junction contained 11 bases not matched to a gene. The CDR3 has 14 amino acids. The variable domain in full, with the rest retrieved from reference TRBV5-4 and TRBJ2-3, is ETGVTQSPTHLIKTRGQQVTLRCSSQSGHNTVSWYQQALGQGPQFIFQYYREEENGRGNFPPRFSGLQFPNYSSELNVNALELDDSALYLCAGRTSVRGDTQYFGPGTRLTVL.

The DNA of the CDR3 is TGTGCCAGCAGCGTATCGGGGGAGGGTTCACCCCTCCACTTT. Residues: CASSVSGEGSPLHF. The chain has TRBV9 and TRBJ1-6, with TRBD1 as a possible D gene (5 bases). V dropped 1 base and J dropped 9 bases, with 11 bases sitting between them. This CDR3 has 14 residues. Germline V lookup: CDR1 SGDLS, CDR2 YYNGEE.

The chain couples TRBV27 to TRBJ2-7; TRBD2 is a possible D gene (5 bases). CDR1 and CDR2 from the germline V gene are MNHEY and SMNVEV (reference sequence). This CDR3 has 13 amino acids. V was cut by 6 bases and J by 4 bases, with 13 bases left in between. The CDR3 bases are TGTGCCAGCAGCCGAGGGCCGGTATACGAGCAGTACTTC. This gives the protein CASSRGPVYEQYF.

V is TRBV5-5 and J is TRBJ2-3; 9 bases agree with TRBD2. Germline CDR1 reads SGHKS; CDR2 reads YYEKEE (reference sequence). CDR3 length equals 16 residues. Trimming removed 4 bases from V and 7 bases from J; junction bases left unmatched: 13. The CDR3 is CASSPVEKAGGHTQYF. CDR3 bases: TGTGCCAGCAGCCCGGTGGAAAAAGCGGGGGGTCATACGCAGTATTTT.

This chain connects TRBV7-8 to TRBJ2-2; 8 nucleotides line up with TRBD1. Per germline, CDR1 SGHVS and CDR2 FQNEAQ. The CDR3 spans 17 residues. V lost 2 bases, J lost 1 base, and 6 bases stayed unmatched. The CDR3 nucleotides read TGTGCCAGCAGCTTATTCACCGGGACAGGGAACACCGGGGAGCTGTTTTTT. It codes for CASSLFTGTGNTGELFF.

This clone occurred a few times. This chain links TRBV27 with TRBJ1-5; D unresolved. CDR1 MNHEY and CDR2 SMNVEV come from the germline V gene (reference sequence). V lost 2 bases and J lost 2, with 10 bases in between. The CDR3 is 15 residues long. The DNA for the CDR3 is TGTGCCAGCAGTTTAGAGGGAACGGGCAATCAGCCCCAGCATTTT. Translation: CASSLEGTGNQPQHF.

The gene calls are TRBV20-1 and TRBJ2-7; D not resolved. CDR1 DFQATT and CDR2 SNEGSKA come from the germline V gene (reference sequence). The CDR3 runs 10 residues. V dropped 6 bases and J dropped 3 bases, with 6 bases sitting between them. The CDR3 DNA follows: TGCAGTGCCCTTAACTACGAGCAGTACTTC. This sequence encodes CSALNYEQYF.

The chain carries TRBV6-2 or TRBV6-3 and TRBJ2-1; TRBD2 might be the D (5 bases). Germline lookup yields CDR1 MNHEY and CDR2 SVGEGT. The CDR3 contains 14 residues. Trimming left V 5 bases short and J 6 bases short, with 14 bases between. CDR3 loop: CASSLSQRVNEQFF. DNA for the CDR3: TGTGCCAGCAGTCTCTCTCAGAGGGTCAATGAGCAGTTCTTC.

This sequence joins TRBV5-1 and TRBJ1-1, with D hard to call. Trimming removed 2 bases at V and 4 bases at J, with 9 bases between. The CDR3 contains 13 residues. From germline, CDR1 is SGHRS and CDR2 YFSETQ. This chain's CDR3 is CASSFSESTEAFF. The CDR3 DNA is TGCGCCAGCAGCTTCTCCGAGTCCACTGAAGCTTTCTTT.

The rearrangement links TRBV5-8 to TRBJ2-5; the D gene is possibly TRBD1 (6 bases). Germline CDR1 reads SGHTS; CDR2 reads YDEGEE. V was trimmed by 3 bases and J by 5 bases, leaving 17 bases between them. The CDR3 has 15 amino acids. CDR3 in amino acids: CASSSGTKGDETQYF. The CDR3 nucleotides read TGTGCCAGCAGCTCCGGGACAAAGGGAGACGAGACCCAGTACTTC.

The rearrangement links TRBV6-2 or TRBV6-3 to TRBJ1-1, with 9 bases matching TRBD1. CDR1 and CDR2 from the germline V gene are MNHEY and SVGEGT. With V trimmed by 6 bases and J by 5 bases, 4 bases remained unmatched. This CDR3 has 13 amino acids. CDR3 loop: CASSRQGGTEAFF. CDR3 nucleotides: TGTGCCAGCAGCCGACAGGGGGGAACTGAAGCTTTCTTT.

The J gene is TRBJ1-5, the V gene TRBV15; weak D call: TRBD1 (5 bases). In germline, CDR1 is LNHNV, CDR2 YYDKDF (reference sequence). V gave up 8 bases and J gave up 5 bases, with 28 bases separating them. This CDR3 has 18 amino acids. In DNA, the CDR3 is TGTGCCACCGAGCGCGTGAGGAGGGGCCAACTGAGGGATCAGCCCCAGCATTTT. Its protein product is CATERVRRGQLRDQPQHF.

The rearrangement links TRBV6-2 or TRBV6-3 to TRBJ2-5, with D possibly TRBD1 on 5 matching bases. V dropped 6 bases and J dropped 3 bases, with 26 bases sitting between them. Germline V lookup: CDR1 MNHEY, CDR2 SVGEGT. There are 18 residues in the CDR3. In DNA form, the CDR3 reads TGTGCCAGCAGCCTTTGGATCTCAGGGCTTAGGGAAAAAGAGACCCAGTACTTC. Translating gives CASSLWISGLREKETQYF.

The V gene is TRBV9, the J gene TRBJ2-1; TRBD2 agrees at 10 bases. The V and J ends lost 0 bases and 0 bases, in that order; junction bases with no gene match: 3. The CDR3 totals 17 residues. Germline-derived CDR1 and CDR2 are SGDLS and YYNGEE. DNA of the CDR3: TGTGCCAGCAGCGTAGACACTAGCGGGGTCTCCTACAATGAGCAGTTCTTC. Translation: CASSVDTSGVSYNEQFF.

This clone was counted a single time. V usage is TRBV6-5 and J usage is TRBJ2-1; TRBD2 matches 9 bases. The CDR3 consists of 16 residues. Trimming cost V 0 bases and J 8 bases; bases outside gene matches: 8. Germline loops: CDR1 MNHEY, CDR2 SVGAGI. CDR3 in amino acids: CASSYSGGVAGDEQFF. DNA of the CDR3: TGTGCCAGCAGTTACTCAGGCGGGGTAGCGGGAGATGAGCAGTTCTTC.

The chain has TRBV7-2 and TRBJ2-7; 8 bases are a match to TRBD1. The CDR3 spans 14 residues. The V and J ends lost 3 bases and 2 bases, in that order; junction bases with no gene match: 3. Germline V CDR1 and CDR2: SGHTA, FQGNSA. Here the CDR3 DNA reads TGTGCCAGCAGCTTTCAACAGGGGGCCTACGAGCAGTACTTC. It specifies CASSFQQGAYEQYF.

The chain uses TRBV10-2 and TRBJ2-4, with 9 bases aligning to TRBD2. The ends lost 2 bases at V and 0 bases at J; junction bases unmatched: 14. This CDR3 region has 20 residues. CDR1 is WSHSY and CDR2 is SAAADI in the germline V gene. The CDR3 DNA is TGCGCCAGCAGTGAGCCCGGTGTGGATAGCGGGAGCCTAGCCAAAAACATTCAGTACTTC. This gives the protein CASSEPGVDSGSLAKNIQYF.

The genes are TRBV27 and TRBJ2-7; 10 nucleotides match TRBD2. The CDR3 runs to 15 residues. Trimming took 8 bases from V and 0 from J; bases not matched to a gene: 7. Germline CDR1 MNHEY, CDR2 SMNVEV (reference sequence). This CDR3 is CASASGSLGSYEQYF. CDR3 nucleotide sequence: TGTGCCAGCGCTAGCGGGAGTCTGGGCTCCTACGAGCAGTACTTC.

The chain joins TRBV3-1 (or the pseudogene TRBV3-2) to TRBJ1-2, with a weak D call TRBD1 (6 bases). Trimming cost V 6 bases and J 3 bases, with 17 bases left between them. The CDR3 length is 15 residues. Germline assignment: CDR1 LGHDT and CDR2 YNNKEL (reference sequence). CDR3 coding DNA: TGTGCCAGCAGTAACTTCGCCAGGGGAGACTATGGCTACACCTTC. As protein: CASSNFARGDYGYTF.

The gene calls are TRBV2 and TRBJ1-4, with 7 nucleotides matching TRBD1. The CDR3 runs to 15 residues. Looked up from germline, CDR1 is SNHLY and CDR2 is FYNNEI. The trim removed 4 bases at V and 4 bases at J, leaving 6 bases unmatched. In nucleotides, the CDR3 is TGTGCCAGCAGTGTCTTCGGACAGGTTAATGAAAAACTGTTTTTT. It specifies CASSVFGQVNEKLFF. The full variable domain, in which reference TRBV2 and TRBJ1-4 provide the parts outside the CDR3, is EPEVTQTPSHQVTQMGQEVILRCVPISNHLYFYWYRQILGQKVEFLVSFYNNEISEKSEIFDDQFSVERPDGSNFTLKIRSTKLEDSAMYFCASSVFGQVNEKLFFGSGTQLSVL.

The V and J genes are TRBV19 and TRBJ1-5; weak D call: TRBD1 (6 bases). The CDR3 has 13 amino acids. The V end was cut by 5 bases, the J end by 4 bases, with 9 bases between. CDR1 and CDR2 from the germline V gene are LNHDA and SQIVND (reference sequence). This CDR3 is CASSLGTNQPQHF. The CDR3 region has the DNA TGTGCCAGTAGTCTGGGGACAAATCAGCCCCAGCATTTT.

This chain uses TRBV12-2 with TRBJ2-1; the tabulated D call, TRBD2, remains unverified against the DNA. TRBV12-2 is tagged as a pseudogene. The CDR3 runs to 19 residues. The CDR3 DNA is TGTGCAAGTCGCACCACCGCGGGACTAGCGGGAGGGCCTGGCAATGAGCAGTTCTTC. Protein: CASRTTAGLAGGPGNEQFF.

The chain links TRBV3-1 (or the pseudogene TRBV3-2) to TRBJ2-1; 10 positions match TRBD2. The V gene end was trimmed by 0 bases and the J gene end by 5 bases; junction bases not matched to a gene: 7. In germline, CDR1 is LGHDT, CDR2 YNNKEL (reference sequence). The CDR3 has 17 amino acids. Written as DNA, the CDR3 is TGTGCCAGCAGCCAAGAGCCCGGGACTAGCGTTAACAATGAGCAGTTCTTC. This codes for CASSQEPGTSVNNEQFF.

The gene calls are TRBV27 and TRBJ1-1, with 10 bases identical to TRBD1. Germline V lookup: CDR1 MNHEY, CDR2 SMNVEV (reference sequence). V dropped 4 bases and J dropped 5; count of bases not matched to a gene: 4. This CDR3 contains 14 residues. The CDR3 sequence is CASSWAGQGTEAFF. In DNA, the CDR3 is TGTGCCAGCAGTTGGGCGGGACAGGGGACTGAAGCTTTCTTT.

DNA for the CDR3: TGTGCCAGCTCGGGGACTAGCGGGGAATGGTTCTTC. Translated: CASSGTSGEWFF. This chain joins TRBV18 and TRBJ2-1, with 13 bases aligning to TRBD2. Trimming cost V 6 bases and J 15 bases; bases outside gene matches: 5. The germline CDR1 and CDR2 sequences are KGHSH and LQKENI. The CDR3 is 12 amino acids.

This clone was observed a handful of times. The junction departs from germline at one end; a sequencing error may be responsible. The genes are TRBV9 and TRBJ1-6; D call uncertain. There are 13 residues in the CDR3. Germline V gene lookup returns CDR1 SGDLS and CDR2 YYNGEE. CDR3 region: CASSVEYSSPLHF. The CDR3 bases are TGTGCCAGCAGCGTAGAATATAGTTCACCCCTCCACTTT.

The sample holds a few counts of this clone. This chain joins TRBV30 and TRBJ2-5; 10 nucleotides align to TRBD1. CDR1 and CDR2 from the germline V gene are GTSNPN and SVGIG (reference sequence). The V gene end was trimmed by 0 bases and the J gene end by 5 bases; junction bases not matched to a gene: 6. The length of the CDR3 is 15 residues. The CDR3 here is CAWSVKTGGFETQYF. The CDR3 DNA follows: TGTGCCTGGAGTGTAAAGACAGGGGGCTTTGAGACCCAGTACTTC.

The rearrangement links TRBV10-2 to TRBJ2-7; TRBD1 aligns across 7 bases. CDR3 length: 14 residues. The V and J ends lost 2 bases and 3 bases, in that order; junction bases with no gene match: 4. Per germline, CDR1 WSHSY and CDR2 SAAADI. CDR3 amino acids: CASSEKGANYEQYF. CDR3 coding DNA: TGCGCCAGCAGTGAGAAGGGGGCGAACTACGAGCAGTACTTC.

The chain has TRBV14 and TRBJ1-2; possibly TRBD1 for D (6 bases). CDR1 is SGHDN and CDR2 is FVKESK in the germline V gene. CDR3 size: 13 residues. V was cut by 4 bases and J by 4 bases, with 10 bases left in between. CDR3 bases: TGTGCCAGCAGCCGCACAGGGACCTATGGCTACACCTTC. Amino acid sequence: CASSRTGTYGYTF. Together with reference TRBV14 and TRBJ1-2, the CDR3 gives the full variable domain: EAGVTQFPSHSVIEKGQTVTLRCDPISGHDNLYWYRRVMGKEIKFLLHFVKESKQDESGMPNNRFLAERTGGTYSTLKVQPAELEDSGVYFCASSRTGTYGYTFGSGTRLTVV.